This T cell receptor (beta chain) originates from a study of T cell changes during pregnancy in multiple sclerosis. The V end lost 6 bases, the J end lost 3 bases, and 15 bases lay between the germline ends. The CDR3 extends over 15 amino acids. Germline CDR1 reads MDHEN; CDR2 reads SYDVKM. TCRdb's table, derived via immunoSEQ multiplex PCR, lists solely in-frame clones and lacks some. The sample lists approximately 61,000 clones, approximately 91% seen once, with over 1.5% in the top ten. The receptor's source is a female donor with multiple sclerosis, enrolled in a pregnancy study. The chain combines TRBV28 with TRBJ1-3; tentative D call: TRBD1 (5 bases). Specimen: peripheral blood, collected in the first trimester of pregnancy. The CDR3 coding sequence is TGTGCCAGCAGCTTACCCTCGGGGGGTGGAAACACCATATATTTT. Translating it yields CASSLPSGGGNTIYF.